This T cell receptor beta chain was obtained from a study of shared clonotypes between healthy human individuals. CDR1 MNHNS and CDR2 SASEGT come from the germline V gene. The CDR3 spans 15 residues. The V end lost 7 bases, the J end lost 1 base, and 11 bases lay between the germline ends. This clone has a handful of counts. Unsorted PBMC DNA underwent sequencing on ten immunoSEQ deep assay plates. Produced via immunoSEQ multiplex PCR; TCRdb's table is partial and in-frame only. The sample records approximately 460,000 clones, 70% to 80% being singletons. Sequenced sample: PBMCs. J is TRBJ2-6 and V is TRBV6-1, with no clear D. The receptor's source is a woman between 40 and 50 years old in good health. Some clones in this sample may be carry-over from other donors' samples. This CDR3 is CASMAGDSGANVLTF. CDR3 nucleotide sequence: TGTGCCAGCATGGCAGGAGATTCTGGGGCCAACGTCCTGACTTTC.